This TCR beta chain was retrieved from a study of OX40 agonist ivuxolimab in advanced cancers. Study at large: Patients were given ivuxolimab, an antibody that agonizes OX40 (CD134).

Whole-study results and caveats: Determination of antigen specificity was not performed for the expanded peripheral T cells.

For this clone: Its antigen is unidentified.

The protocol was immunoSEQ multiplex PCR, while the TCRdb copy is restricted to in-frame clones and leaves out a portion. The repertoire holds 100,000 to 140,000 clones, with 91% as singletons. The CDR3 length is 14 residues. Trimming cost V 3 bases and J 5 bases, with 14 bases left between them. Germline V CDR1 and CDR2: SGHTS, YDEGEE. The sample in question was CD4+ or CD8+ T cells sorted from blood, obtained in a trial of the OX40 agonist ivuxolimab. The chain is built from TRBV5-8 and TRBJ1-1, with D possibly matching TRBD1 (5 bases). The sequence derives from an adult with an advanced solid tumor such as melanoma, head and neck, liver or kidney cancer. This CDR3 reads CASSSGTGETEAFF. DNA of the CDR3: TGTGCCAGCAGCTCCGGGACGGGGGAGACTGAAGCTTTCTTT.